This T cell receptor beta chain was sequenced for a study of blood T cell repertoires in COVID-19. CDR3 length: 15 amino acids. Trimming left V 3 bases short and J 5 bases short, with 14 bases between. CDR1 and CDR2 (germline): MGHRA, YSYEKL. Here immunoSEQ multiplex PCR was the method, and the copy in TCRdb shows in-frame clones only, minus some. Among over 75,000 clones listed, about four fifths were seen once. The table lists this clone with a few counts. This clonotype was obtained from a woman older than 75 with acute or convalescent COVID-19. The sequenced sample consisted of peripheral blood. The chain uses TRBV4-1 and TRBJ1-5, with D possibly TRBD1 on 6 matching bases. In nucleotides, the CDR3 is TGCGCCAGCAGCCAGCACAGGGAAGGGGATCAGCCCCAGCATTTT. This gives the protein CASSQHREGDQPQHF.